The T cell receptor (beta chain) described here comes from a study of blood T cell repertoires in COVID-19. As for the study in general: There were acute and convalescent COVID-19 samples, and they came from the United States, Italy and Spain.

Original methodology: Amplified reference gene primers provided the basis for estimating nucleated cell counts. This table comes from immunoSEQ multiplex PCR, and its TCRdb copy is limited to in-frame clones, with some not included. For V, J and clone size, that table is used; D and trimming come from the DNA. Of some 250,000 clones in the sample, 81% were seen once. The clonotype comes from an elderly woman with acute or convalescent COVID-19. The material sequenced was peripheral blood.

This CDR3 reads CASSYEAVHNEQFF. The CDR3 DNA follows: TGTGCCAGCAGTTACGAAGCGGTCCACAATGAGCAGTTCTTC. The chain is built from TRBV6-5 and TRBJ2-1; D is perhaps TRBD2 (5 bases). Deletions cut 2 bases from V and 5 bases from J, with 10 bases between. Germline values: CDR1 MNHEY, CDR2 SVGAGI. The CDR3 runs to 14 residues.